Sequencing of this TCR beta chain was carried out in a study of T cells after yellow fever vaccination. This clonotype occurred a few times. TCRdb processed the 5' RACE reads anew with MiXCR; each CDR3 protein has one entry. The sample shows about 630,000 distinct CDR3 sequences, 9% to 15% of them seen only once. The specimen comprised PBMCs, sampled on the day of the yellow fever booster vaccination. The sequence was obtained from a man aged 25 to 40 who received the YFV17D yellow fever vaccine.

CDR3 amino acids: CSARDQSSLAGSGNEQFF. CDR3 sequence (DNA): TGCAGTGCTAGAGATCAGTCTTCGTTGGCAGGGTCGGGCAATGAGCAGTTCTTC. The rearrangement joins TRBV20-1 to TRBJ2-1; possibly TRBD1 for D (5 bases). Trimming pared 0 bases from V and 6 bases from J, leaving 24 bases between. CDR1 is DFQATT, CDR2 SNEGSKA, per germline (reference sequence). The CDR3 runs 18 residues.